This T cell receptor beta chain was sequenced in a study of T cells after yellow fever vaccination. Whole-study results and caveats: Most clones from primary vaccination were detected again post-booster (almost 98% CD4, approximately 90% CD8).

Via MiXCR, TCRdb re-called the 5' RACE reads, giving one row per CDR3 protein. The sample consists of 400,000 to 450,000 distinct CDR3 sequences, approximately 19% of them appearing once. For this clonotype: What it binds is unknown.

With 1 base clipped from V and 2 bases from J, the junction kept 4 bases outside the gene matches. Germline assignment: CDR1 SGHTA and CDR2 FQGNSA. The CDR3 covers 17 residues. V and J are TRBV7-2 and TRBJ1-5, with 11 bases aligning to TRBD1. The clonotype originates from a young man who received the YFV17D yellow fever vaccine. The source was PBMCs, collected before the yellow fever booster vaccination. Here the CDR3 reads CASSLGTGGSGNQPQHF. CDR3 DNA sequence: TGTGCCAGCAGCTTAGGGACAGGGGGCTCGGGCAATCAGCCCCAGCATTTT.